This section outlines one TCR beta chain sequence together with its context. The target antigen is unknown. This sample is part of a study of shared clonotypes between healthy human individuals. Findings of the study overall: Represented diversity, genetic and exposure-history alike, was limited by few donors.

Some clones are missing from TCRdb's copy, which holds only in-frame ones; the method was immunoSEQ multiplex PCR. Of around 2.5 million clones listed, more than 85% were seen once; the top ten hold 0.35% to 0.45%. Per germline, CDR1 MDHEN and CDR2 SYDVKM. J gave up 4 bases and V 4 bases, and 7 bases lay outside the gene matches. The CDR3 has 16 amino acids. Sequenced input: naive CD4+ T cells from PBMCs. Subset given: CD45RA+ positively selected. This clonotype originated in a man aged 18-30 years in good health. Some clones in this sample may be carry-over from other donors' samples. This chain links TRBV28 with TRBJ1-5, with 10 bases fitting TRBD1. The CDR3 DNA reads TGTGCCAGCAGTTCCGACAGGGGGCGATCAAATCAGCCCCAGCATTTT. Its translation is CASSSDRGRSNQPQHF.